One sample yielded the 14 T cell receptor beta chains listed below, sequenced in a study of blood T cell repertoires in COVID-19. TCRdb keeps only in-frame clones here, not all; method: immunoSEQ multiplex PCR. The data show 450,000 or so clones, around 90% seen once. The sequenced material came from PBMCs or T cells enriched from blood (not recorded which). These receptors were collected from a man aged 18-30 years who had recovered from COVID-19.

Only a few counts were recorded for this clone. The J gene is TRBJ1-6, the V gene TRBV10-2, with D unresolved. The CDR3 spans 15 residues. Germline V gene sequence: CDR1 WSHSY, CDR2 SAAADI. V was trimmed by 6 bases and J by 5 bases, leaving 14 bases between them. CDR3: CASSVTLDDNSPLHF. The CDR3 nucleotides are TGCGCCAGCAGCGTGACACTAGACGATAATTCACCCCTCCACTTT.

The chain carries TRBV7-9 and TRBJ1-5; D unclear. V shed 3 bases and J shed 7 bases, with 7 bases lying between them. This CDR3 is 12 amino acids long. Germline assignment: CDR1 SEHNR and CDR2 FQNEAQ (reference sequence). The CDR3 region is CASSLWSQPQHF. The CDR3 nucleotides are TGTGCCAGCAGCTTGTGGAGCCAGCCCCAGCATTTT.

In the case of this clone: Within the sample, other DNA sequences also encode this same CDR3. This chain links TRBV10-3 with TRBJ1-2; the D is unclear. The germline CDR1 and CDR2 sequences are ENHRY and SYGVKD. Deletions cut 0 bases from V and 2 bases from J, with 7 bases between. This CDR3 contains 14 residues. CDR3 sequence: CAISESPENYGYTF. The CDR3 nucleotides are TGTGCCATCAGTGAGTCTCCGGAGAACTATGGCTACACCTTC.

A note on this clone: The sample contains more than one DNA sequence encoding this CDR3. The rearrangement uses TRBV18 and TRBJ1-4; no clear D gene. This CDR3 contains 13 residues. The V end lost 2 bases, the J end lost 8 bases, and 9 bases lay between the germline ends. CDR1 and CDR2 from the germline V gene are KGHSH and LQKENI. CDR3 residues: CASSPGLGEKLFF. The CDR3 bases are TGTGCCAGCTCACCAGGCCTAGGAGAAAAACTGTTTTTT. Full variable domain (rest looked up from reference TRBV18 and TRBJ1-4): NAGVMQNPRHLVRRRGQEARLRCSPMKGHSHVYWYRQLPEEGLKFMVYLQKENIIDESGMPKERFSAEFPKEGPSILRIQQVVRGDSAAYFCASSPGLGEKLFFGSGTQLSVL.

The chain is built from TRBV27 and TRBJ1-6; maybe TRBD1 (6 bases). The CDR3 runs 17 residues. Trimming stripped 4 bases from V and 7 bases from J, with 20 bases between. From germline, CDR1 is MNHEY and CDR2 SMNVEV (reference sequence). The CDR3 region is CASSSARTVVSNSPLHF. The CDR3 DNA sequence: TGTGCCAGCAGTTCCGCACGGACAGTAGTTTCCAATTCACCCCTCCACTTT.

The chain joins TRBV7-3 to TRBJ2-1; TRBD2 matches at 11 bases. Trimming took 5 bases from V and 10 from J; bases not matched to a gene: 10. The CDR3 runs to 15 residues. From germline, CDR1 is SGHTA and CDR2 FQGTGA. CDR3 amino acids: CASSLTSGSFKEQFF. CDR3 DNA: TGTGCCAGCAGCCTTACTAGCGGGAGTTTCAAGGAGCAGTTCTTC.

The gene calls are TRBV7-9 and TRBJ1-5; the D is unclear. This CDR3 has 14 amino acids. Trimming took off 5 bases at V and 0 bases at J, with 8 bases between the two ends. Looked up from germline, CDR1 is SEHNR and CDR2 is FQNEAQ (reference sequence). In nucleotides, the CDR3 is TGTGCCAGCAGCGTGACAAGTAGCAATCAGCCCCAGCATTTT. Amino acid sequence: CASSVTSSNQPQHF. The whole variable domain, filled in from reference TRBV7-9 and TRBJ1-5, reads DTGVSQNPRHKITKRGQNVTFRCDPISEHNRLYWYRQTLGQGPEFLTYFQNEAQLEKSRLLSDRFSAERPKGSFSTLEIQRTEQGDSAMYLCASSVTSSNQPQHFGDGTRLSIL.

V and J are TRBV28 and TRBJ2-2; 8 nucleotides agree with TRBD2. There are 14 residues in the CDR3. V lost 6 bases and J lost 7; bases outside the gene matches: 7. Germline V CDR1 and CDR2: MDHEN, SYDVKM. CDR3 protein: CASRPGGRIGELFF. CDR3 nucleotide sequence: TGTGCCAGCAGACCGGGAGGGCGGATCGGGGAGCTGTTTTTT.

V gene TRBV20-1 combines with J gene TRBJ1-1; possible D gene TRBD1, 6 bases. The CDR3 totals 13 residues. The germline gives CDR1 DFQATT, CDR2 SNEGSKA (reference sequence). Trimming took off 5 bases at V and 8 bases at J, with 18 bases between the two ends. CDR3 sequence reads: CSAGGPGGLEAFF. The CDR3, as DNA: TGCAGTGCTGGTGGACCGGGGGGCCTGGAAGCTTTCTTT.

The chain uses TRBV19 and TRBJ1-4; D uncertain. Trimming left V 7 bases short and J 3 bases short, with 12 bases between. Germline values: CDR1 LNHDA, CDR2 SQIVND (reference sequence). The CDR3 has 14 residues. The CDR3 region has the DNA TGTGCCAGTAACTGGGCAGCCTCTAATGAAAAACTGTTTTTT. It is translated as CASNWAASNEKLFF.

The genes are TRBV18 and TRBJ1-3; 7 bases align to TRBD1. CDR3 size: 18 residues. Germline loops: CDR1 KGHSH, CDR2 LQKENI. V shed 3 bases, J shed 0 bases, and the junction held 11 bases outside the gene matches. In nucleotides, the CDR3 is TGTGCCAGCTCACCGCTGGTTGGGACAGCTAACTCTGGAAACACCATATATTTT. As protein: CASSPLVGTANSGNTIYF.

The chain has TRBV28 and TRBJ2-7; perhaps TRBD2 as D (5 bases). In germline, CDR1 is MDHEN, CDR2 SYDVKM. Trimming left V 8 bases short and J 8 bases short, with 16 bases between. The CDR3 covers 12 residues. The CDR3: CASEDAGSKQYF. The CDR3 nucleotides read TGTGCCAGCGAGGATGCGGGCTCCAAGCAGTACTTC.

The rearrangement uses TRBV19 and TRBJ1-6; 11 positions match TRBD1. The CDR3 totals 15 residues. Germline V gene data show CDR1 as LNHDA and CDR2 as SQIVND (reference sequence). The J segment lost 6 bases and the V segment lost 10 bases, leaving 8 bases of the junction unmatched. Here the CDR3 reads CAIGQGASINSPLHF. The DNA for the CDR3 is TGTGCCATCGGACAGGGGGCATCAATTAATTCACCCCTCCACTTT.

The V gene is TRBV28, the J gene TRBJ1-5, with a possible D match to TRBD1 (5 bases). CDR1 and CDR2 (germline): MDHEN, SYDVKM. The CDR3 loop spans 12 amino acids. V lost 6 bases to trimming and J lost 7 bases, with 10 bases between them. CDR3 residues: CASRLGGQPQHF. The DNA of the CDR3 is TGTGCCAGCAGGTTGGGGGGGCAGCCCCAGCATTTT. Supplemented by reference TRBV28 and TRBJ1-5, the full variable domain reads DVKVTQSSRYLVKRTGEKVFLECVQDMDHENMFWYRQDPGLGLRLIYFSYDVKMKEKGDIPEGYSVSREKKERFSLILESASTNQTSMYLCASRLGGQPQHFGDGTRLSIL.